The sequence of this T cell receptor beta chain was determined in a study of Graves' ophthalmopathy and Graves' hyperthyroidism. In the study overall: The term stable hyperthyroidism indicated an absence of ophthalmopathy within 18 months of follow-up. Study-wide results and caveats: Predictions made by the model for ophthalmopathy progression reached 70.59% sensitivity and roughly 79% specificity. Clonotypes were expanded in thyroid at above 0.001 frequency, and most also appeared in blood.

This clonotype was found a few times. Its antigen is still unknown. Looked up from germline, CDR1 is MNHEY and CDR2 is SVGAGI. The trim removed 2 bases at V and 7 bases at J, leaving 7 bases unmatched. The CDR3 length is 15 residues. RNA transcripts were the template, and TCR beta CDR3 regions were amplified from them. Second-round multiplex PCR came after first-round RT-PCR with HTBI primers. TCRdb re-called the multiplex PCR reads with MiXCR, one entry per CDR3 protein. In the table there are around 1,200,000 distinct CDR3 sequences, around a third of which are singletons. What was sequenced was peripheral blood or thyroid tissue (not recorded which). V and J are TRBV6-5 and TRBJ2-2; TRBD1 matches at 7 bases. The receptor was isolated from an adult man with Graves' hyperthyroidism. As DNA, the CDR3 is TGTGCCAGCAGTTACCAAACAGGGGACGGCGGGGAGCTGTTTTTT. It encodes CASSYQTGDGGELFF.